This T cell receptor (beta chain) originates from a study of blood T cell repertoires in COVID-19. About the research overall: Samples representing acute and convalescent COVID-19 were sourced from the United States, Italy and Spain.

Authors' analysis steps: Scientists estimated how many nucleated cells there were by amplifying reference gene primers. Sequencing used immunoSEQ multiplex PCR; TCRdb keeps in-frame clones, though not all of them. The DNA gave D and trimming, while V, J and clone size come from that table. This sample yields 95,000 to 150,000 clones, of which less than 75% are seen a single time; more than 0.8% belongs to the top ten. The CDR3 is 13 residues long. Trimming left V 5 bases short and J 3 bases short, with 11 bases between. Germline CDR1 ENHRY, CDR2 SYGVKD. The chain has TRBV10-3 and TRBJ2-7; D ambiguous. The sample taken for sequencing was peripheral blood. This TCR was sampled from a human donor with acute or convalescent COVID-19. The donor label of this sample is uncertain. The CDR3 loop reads CAISPNPGYEQYF. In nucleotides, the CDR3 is TGTGCCATCAGTCCAAACCCCGGCTACGAGCAGTACTTC.